The clone carrying this T cell receptor beta chain appeared a single time. The data belong to a study of blood T cell repertoires in COVID-19. For the study at large: Acute-phase and convalescent COVID-19 samples originated in the United States, Italy and Spain. PBMCs, B-cell-depleted T cells, or T cells were the source of the cDNA or gDNA that made up the material.

Germline CDR1 is MNHNS and CDR2 is SASEGT. With 4 bases removed from V and 4 bases from J, the gap between germline ends came to 19 bases. This CDR3 has 16 amino acids. Clones were read by immunoSEQ multiplex PCR, and TCRdb kept only the in-frame ones, dropping some. The table includes 170,000 or so clones, more than 90% detected once. The chain joins TRBV6-1 to TRBJ2-5; D is ambiguous. The sequencing sample was made of peripheral blood. This clonotype was obtained from a man in his forties or fifties with acute or convalescent COVID-19. The CDR3: CASSVGIPKGRETQYF. The DNA for the CDR3 is TGTGCCAGCAGTGTGGGCATCCCAAAAGGTAGAGAGACCCAGTACTTC.